These 18 T cell receptor beta chains were all obtained from the same sample, sequenced in a study of blood T cell repertoires in COVID-19. Profiling relied on immunoSEQ multiplex PCR, and the TCRdb table lists in-frame clones only, not all of them. The sample carries 300,000 to 450,000 clones, roughly 86% recorded once. Sequencing used PBMCs or T cells enriched from blood (not recorded which). The source of these receptors is a man younger than 45 who had recovered from COVID-19.

V and J are TRBV14 and TRBJ1-6, with 11 bases matching TRBD1. Germline V CDR1 and CDR2: SGHDN, FVKESK. V lost 5 bases to trimming and J lost 15 bases; unmatched junction nucleotides: 12. The CDR3 runs to 15 residues. CDR3 DNA: TGTGCCAGCAGCTTCCCCCGGGACAGGGGGTCTGACCTCCACTTT. It codes for CASSFPRDRGSDLHF.

The CDR3 loop is CASSGGDNTQYF. CDR3 coding DNA: TGTGCCAGCAGCGGCGGGGATAATACGCAGTATTTT. The chain joins TRBV7-2 to TRBJ2-3; perhaps TRBD2 as D (6 bases). The CDR3 is made up of 12 amino acids. CDR1 is SGHTA, CDR2 FQGNSA, per germline. Deletions cut 5 bases from V and 7 bases from J, with 10 bases between.

The genes are TRBV7-3 and TRBJ2-2; 11 bases line up with TRBD1. Germline CDR1 is SGHTA and CDR2 is FQGTGA. The V gene end was trimmed by 4 bases and the J gene end by 7 bases; junction bases not matched to a gene: 2. The CDR3 runs to 14 residues. For the CDR3, the DNA is TGTGCCAGCAGCTCCGGGACAGGGGGCGGGGAGCTGTTTTTT. Translation: CASSSGTGGGELFF.

The CDR3 DNA follows: TGTGCCAGCTCACCACAGGGGTCGGCCGGGGGCGAGCAGTACTTC. The encoded protein is CASSPQGSAGGEQYF. V and J are TRBV18 and TRBJ2-7; D might be TRBD2 (6 bases). In germline, CDR1 is KGHSH, CDR2 LQKENI. CDR3 length equals 15 residues. The V and J ends lost 1 base and 6 bases respectively, with 16 bases between them.

V is TRBV12-3 or TRBV12-4 and J is TRBJ2-5, with D tentatively TRBD1 (6 bases). Trimming took off 7 bases at V and 2 bases at J, with 11 bases between the two ends. The CDR3 spans 13 residues. CDR3 amino acids: CASNLDSQETQYF. Written as DNA, the CDR3 is TGTGCCAGCAACCTGGACAGTCAAGAGACCCAGTACTTC.

The rearrangement joins TRBV19 to TRBJ1-1; D is possibly TRBD1 (6 bases). The CDR3 loop spans 15 amino acids. Trimming stripped 3 bases from V and 0 bases from J, with 11 bases between. CDR1 is LNHDA and CDR2 is SQIVND in the germline V gene (reference sequence). The CDR3 spells CASSIVGQMNTEAFF. CDR3 sequence (DNA): TGTGCCAGTAGTATCGTCGGACAGATGAACACTGAAGCTTTCTTT. The full variable domain, completed using reference TRBV19 and TRBJ1-1, is DGGITQSPKYLFRKEGQNVTLSCEQNLNHDAMYWYRQDPGQGLRLIYYSQIVNDFQKGDIAEGYSVSREKKESFPLTVTSAQKNPTAFYLCASSIVGQMNTEAFFGQGTRLTVV.

The chain couples TRBV29-1 to TRBJ1-1; TRBD1 is a possible D gene (6 bases). There are 13 residues in the CDR3. Germline V CDR1 and CDR2: SQVTM, ANQGSEA. V shed 6 bases and J shed 7 bases, with 18 bases lying between them. The chain's CDR3 is CSVDPTGSGEAFF. DNA for the CDR3: TGCAGCGTGGACCCCACAGGGTCGGGTGAAGCTTTCTTT. Full variable domain (rest looked up from reference TRBV29-1 and TRBJ1-1): SAVISQKPSRDICQRGTSLTIQCQVDSQVTMMFWYRQQPGQSLTLIATANQGSEATYESGFVIDKFPISRPNLTFSTLTVSNMSPEDSSIYLCSVDPTGSGEAFFGQGTRLTVV.

The chain links TRBV9 to TRBJ1-2; 7 bases are a match to TRBD1. The CDR3 has 15 amino acids. The ends lost 3 bases at V and 7 bases at J; junction bases unmatched: 12. CDR1 is SGDLS and CDR2 is YYNGEE in the germline V gene. CDR3 coding DNA: TGTGCCAGCAGCGGGGGAGGACAGGCAACCTCTGGCTACACCTTC. It encodes CASSGGGQATSGYTF.

A remark on this clone: Other DNA sequences in this specimen translate into the identical CDR3. The chain carries TRBV4-1 and TRBJ1-2; D might be TRBD1 (6 bases). V dropped 2 bases and J dropped 2 bases, with 6 bases sitting between them. The germline V gene encodes CDR1 MGHRA and CDR2 YSYEKL. This CDR3 contains 13 residues. The CDR3 DNA reads as TGCGCCAGCAGCCAACAGGGGAACTATGGCTACACCTTC. This encodes CASSQQGNYGYTF.

This clone showed up just a few times. The chain recombines TRBV4-1 with TRBJ1-5; tentative D call: TRBD1 (6 bases). CDR3 length: 15 amino acids. Germline lookup yields CDR1 MGHRA and CDR2 YSYEKL. The ends were cut back, 3 bases at V and 4 bases at J, with 13 bases in the middle. The CDR3: CASSQYRDTNQPQHF. The DNA for the CDR3 is TGCGCCAGCAGCCAGTACCGGGACACAAATCAGCCCCAGCATTTT.

This clone was picked up one time. The rearrangement joins TRBV10-3 to TRBJ2-7; possibly TRBD1 for D (6 bases). V shed 6 bases and J shed 7 bases, with 13 bases lying between them. CDR3 size: 12 residues. CDR1 and CDR2 from the germline V gene are ENHRY and SYGVKD. The CDR3 DNA follows: TGTGCCATCAGGGCAGGGGCGGATGAGCAGTACTTC. This gives the protein CAIRAGADEQYF.

This clone was seen a few times. The chain links TRBV6-4 to TRBJ2-5; 7 bases fit TRBD2. There are 13 residues in the CDR3. V gave up 7 bases and J gave up 0 bases; unmatched junction bases: 2. Germline assignment: CDR1 MRHNA and CDR2 SNTAGT. The CDR3 region is CASNGTNQETQYF. CDR3 nucleotides: TGTGCCAGCAACGGGACTAACCAAGAGACCCAGTACTTC.

The chain is built from TRBV29-1 and TRBJ1-1; D is undetermined. Trimming removed 2 bases from V and 0 bases from J, with 16 bases in between. Germline V lookup: CDR1 SQVTM, CDR2 ANQGSEA. CDR3 length equals 16 residues. The CDR3 region is CSVESRGPGMNTEAFF. The CDR3 DNA reads as TGCAGCGTTGAATCTCGAGGGCCGGGGATGAACACTGAAGCTTTCTTT.

The J gene is TRBJ2-7, the V gene TRBV30, with TRBD2 identical over 9 bases. CDR1 and CDR2 (germline): GTSNPN, SVGIG (reference sequence). This CDR3 contains 17 residues. V dropped 0 bases and J dropped 2; count of bases not matched to a gene: 11. The CDR3 here is CAWSVHSQPSGAYEQYF. The CDR3 DNA follows: TGTGCCTGGAGTGTACATTCCCAGCCTAGCGGGGCCTACGAGCAGTACTTC.

The genes are TRBV29-1 and TRBJ1-2; 7 bases line up with TRBD1. V shed 6 bases, J shed 7 bases, and the junction held 11 bases outside the gene matches. The CDR3 consists of 13 residues. CDR1 and CDR2 from the germline V gene are SQVTM and ANQGSEA. For the CDR3, the DNA is TGCAGCGTCGGACTCGACAGGGATCGTGGCTACACCTTC. The encoded protein is CSVGLDRDRGYTF.

CDR3 in amino acids: CASSLGGANSPLHF. CDR3 sequence (DNA): TGTGCCAGCAGTTTGGGGGGGGCTAATTCACCCCTCCACTTT. V usage is TRBV27 and J usage is TRBJ1-6, with D possibly matching TRBD1 (6 bases). The CDR3 has 14 residues. The germline CDR1 and CDR2 sequences are MNHEY and SMNVEV (reference sequence). The V end lost 3 bases, the J end lost 6 bases, and 9 bases lay between the germline ends.

The V and J genes are TRBV5-1 and TRBJ1-1; D unresolved. The CDR3 spans 15 residues. The V and J ends lost 0 bases and 4 bases respectively, with 13 bases between them. The germline V gene has CDR1 SGHRS and CDR2 YFSETQ. CDR3 region: CASSLVANSGTEAFF. The CDR3 DNA reads as TGCGCCAGCAGCTTGGTCGCAAATAGCGGCACTGAAGCTTTCTTT. Supplemented by reference TRBV5-1 and TRBJ1-1, the full variable domain reads KAGVTQTPRYLIKTRGQQVTLSCSPISGHRSVSWYQQTPGQGLQFLFEYFSETQRNKGNFPGRFSGRQFSNSRSEMNVSTLELGDSALYLCASSLVANSGTEAFFGQGTRLTVV.

Here the CDR3 reads CASNWDSRSGANVLTF. The CDR3 coding sequence is TGTGCCAGTAACTGGGACTCGCGCTCTGGGGCCAACGTCCTGACTTTC. V usage is TRBV19 and J usage is TRBJ2-6, with a possible D match to TRBD2 (6 bases). Germline V CDR1 and CDR2: LNHDA, SQIVND (reference sequence). CDR3 length equals 16 residues. Trimming took off 7 bases at V and 0 bases at J, with 13 bases between the two ends.